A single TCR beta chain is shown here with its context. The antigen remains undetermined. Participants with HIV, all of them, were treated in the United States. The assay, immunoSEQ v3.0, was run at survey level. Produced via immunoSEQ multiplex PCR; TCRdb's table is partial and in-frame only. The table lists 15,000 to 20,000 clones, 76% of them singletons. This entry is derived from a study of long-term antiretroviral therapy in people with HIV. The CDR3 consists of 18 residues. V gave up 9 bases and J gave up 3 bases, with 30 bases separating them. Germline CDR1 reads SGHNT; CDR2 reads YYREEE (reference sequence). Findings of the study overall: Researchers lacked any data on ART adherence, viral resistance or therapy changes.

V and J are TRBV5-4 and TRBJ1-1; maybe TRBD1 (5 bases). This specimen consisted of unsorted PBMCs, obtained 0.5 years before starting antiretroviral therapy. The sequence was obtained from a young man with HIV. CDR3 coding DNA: TGTGCCACCTCCCCGATCGGGGTAGCATATGGGGGGGACACTGAAGCTTTCTTT. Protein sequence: CATSPIGVAYGGDTEAFF.